These 5 T cell receptor beta chains were all obtained from the same sample, sequenced in a study of cytomegalovirus exposure and HLA in healthy donors (dated by TCRdb to the late 2010s). The method behind the library was the immunoSEQ multiplex PCR assay. TCRdb provides this immuneACCESS table in a form limited to in-frame rearrangements. Some clones are lacking; in checked studies, under half of them reflect an unresolved V gene, and why the rest are absent is not known. This sample is represented by fewer than 350,000 clones; approximately 87% of them were singletons. The ten largest account for roughly 1% of the sample. Sequencing used PBMCs. These receptors came from a woman aged 18-30 years in good health and CMV-seronegative.

This chain connects TRBV18 to TRBJ2-1, with D perhaps matching TRBD1 (5 bases). The CDR3 length is 12 residues. The germline gives CDR1 KGHSH, CDR2 LQKENI. With 3 bases removed from V and 9 bases from J, the gap between germline ends came to 9 bases. The DNA for the CDR3 is TGTGCCAGCTCACCCATTGACAGTGAGCAGTTCTTC. Protein product: CASSPIDSEQFF.

Comments on this clone: Other DNA sequences of this sample code for an identical CDR3. This chain links TRBV9 with TRBJ2-3; D is undetermined. CDR1 is SGDLS and CDR2 is YYNGEE in the germline V gene. Trimming removed 0 bases from V and 2 bases from J, with 10 bases in between. CDR3 size: 15 residues. The CDR3 reads CASSVGLASTDTQYF. The DNA of the CDR3 is TGTGCCAGCAGCGTAGGACTCGCGTCCACAGATACGCAGTATTTT.

This chain connects TRBV18 to TRBJ1-5; D uncertain. CDR3 length: 15 amino acids. Looked up from germline, CDR1 is KGHSH and CDR2 is LQKENI. Trimming pared 0 bases from V and 1 base from J, leaving 7 bases between. CDR3 protein: CASSPPYLSNQPQHF. In DNA, the CDR3 is TGTGCCAGCTCACCACCTTATTTAAGCAATCAGCCCCAGCATTTT. Based on the CDR3 plus reference TRBV18 and TRBJ1-5, the full variable domain is NAGVMQNPRHLVRRRGQEARLRCSPMKGHSHVYWYRQLPEEGLKFMVYLQKENIIDESGMPKERFSAEFPKEGPSILRIQQVVRGDSAAYFCASSPPYLSNQPQHFGDGTRLSIL.

V usage is TRBV27 and J usage is TRBJ2-7; no clear D. CDR1 and CDR2 from the germline V gene are MNHEY and SMNVEV (reference sequence). This CDR3 has 13 amino acids. Trimming cost V 2 bases and J 1 base, with 6 bases left between them. The CDR3 spells CASSLVPSYEQYF. The CDR3 bases are TGTGCCAGCAGTTTAGTCCCATCCTACGAGCAGTACTTC.

Concerning this clone: One end of the junction is discordant with germline, which a read error may explain. The rearrangement joins TRBV29-1 to TRBJ1-3; D possibly corresponds to TRBD1 (6 bases). From germline, CDR1 is SQVTM and CDR2 ANQGSEA. The CDR3 contains 16 residues. The CDR3 loop reads CSVEDEGDPRLDTIHF. The CDR3 bases are TGCAGCGTTGAAGATGAGGGGGATCCTAGATTGGACACCATACATTTT. The full variable domain, completed using reference TRBV29-1 and TRBJ1-3, is SAVISQKPSRDICQRGTSLTIQCQVDSQVTMMFWYRQQPGQSLTLIATANQGSEATYESGFVIDKFPISRPNLTFSTLTVSNMSPEDSSIYLCSVEDEGDPRLDTIHFGEGSWLTVV.